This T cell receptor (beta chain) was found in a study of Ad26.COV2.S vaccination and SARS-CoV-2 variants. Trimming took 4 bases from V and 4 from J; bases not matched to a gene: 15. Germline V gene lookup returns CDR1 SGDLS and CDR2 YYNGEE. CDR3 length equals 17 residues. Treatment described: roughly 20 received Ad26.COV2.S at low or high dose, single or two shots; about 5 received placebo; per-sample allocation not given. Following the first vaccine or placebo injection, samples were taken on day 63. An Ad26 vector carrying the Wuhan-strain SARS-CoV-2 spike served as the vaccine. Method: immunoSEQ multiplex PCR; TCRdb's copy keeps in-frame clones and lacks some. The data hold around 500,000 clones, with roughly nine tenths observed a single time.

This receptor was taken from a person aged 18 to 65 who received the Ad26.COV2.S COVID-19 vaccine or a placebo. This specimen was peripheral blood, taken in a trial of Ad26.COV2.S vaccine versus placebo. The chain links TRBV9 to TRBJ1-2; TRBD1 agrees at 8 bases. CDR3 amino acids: CASSPGGNGQGSYGYTF. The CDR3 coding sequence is TGTGCCAGCAGCCCCGGGGGCAATGGACAGGGAAGCTATGGCTACACCTTC.